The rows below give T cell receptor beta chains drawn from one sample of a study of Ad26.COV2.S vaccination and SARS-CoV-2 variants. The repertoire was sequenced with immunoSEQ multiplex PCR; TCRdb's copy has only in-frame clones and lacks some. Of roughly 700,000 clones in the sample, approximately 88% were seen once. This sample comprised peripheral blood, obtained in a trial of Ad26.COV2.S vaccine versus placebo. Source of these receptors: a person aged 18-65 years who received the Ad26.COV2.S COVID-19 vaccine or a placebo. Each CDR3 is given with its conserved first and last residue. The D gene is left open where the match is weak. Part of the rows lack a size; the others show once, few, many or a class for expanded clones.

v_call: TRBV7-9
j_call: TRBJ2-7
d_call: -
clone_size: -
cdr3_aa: CASSLARGSNYEQYF
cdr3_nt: TGTGCCAGCAGCTTAGCTAGGGGCTCGAACTACGAGCAGTACTTC

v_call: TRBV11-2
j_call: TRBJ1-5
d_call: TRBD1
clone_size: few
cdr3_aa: CASSQGTGSYQPQHF
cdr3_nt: TGTGCCAGCAGCCAAGGGACAGGGTCTTATCAGCCCCAGCATTTT

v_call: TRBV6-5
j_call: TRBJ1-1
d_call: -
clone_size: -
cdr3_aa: CASSYAQSEAFF
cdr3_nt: TGTGCCAGCAGTTACGCGCAGAGTGAAGCTTTCTTT

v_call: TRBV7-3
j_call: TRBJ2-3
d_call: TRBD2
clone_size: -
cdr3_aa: CASSLTGASGVTDTQYF
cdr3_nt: TGTGCCAGCAGCTTAACGGGTGCTAGCGGGGTCACAGATACGCAGTATTTT

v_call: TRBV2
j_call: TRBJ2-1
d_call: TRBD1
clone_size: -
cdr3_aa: CASRQGVSSYNEQFF
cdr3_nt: TGTGCCAGCAGGCAGGGGGTCAGCTCCTACAATGAGCAGTTCTTC

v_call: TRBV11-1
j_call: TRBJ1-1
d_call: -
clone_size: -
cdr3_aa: CASSLGVVNGGTEAFF
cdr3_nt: TGTGCCAGCAGCTTAGGCGTGGTGAATGGAGGTACTGAAGCTTTCTTT

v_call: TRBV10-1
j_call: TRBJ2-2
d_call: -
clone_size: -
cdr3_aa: CASSDLGRADINTGELFF
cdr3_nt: TGCGCCAGCAGTGATCTGGGAAGGGCGGACATTAACACCGGGGAGCTGTTTTTT

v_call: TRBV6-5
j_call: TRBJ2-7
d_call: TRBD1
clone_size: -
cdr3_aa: CASRTGGGYEQYF
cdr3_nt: TGTGCCAGCAGGACAGGGGGCGGCTACGAGCAGTACTTC

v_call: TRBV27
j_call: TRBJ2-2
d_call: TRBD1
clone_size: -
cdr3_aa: CASSPGDRGKTGELFF
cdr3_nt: TGTGCCAGCAGCCCAGGGGACAGGGGTAAAACCGGGGAGCTGTTTTTT

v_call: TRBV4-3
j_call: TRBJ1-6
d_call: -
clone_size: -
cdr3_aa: CASSLASLDSPLHF
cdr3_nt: TGCGCCAGCAGCCTAGCCTCCTTGGATTCACCCCTCCACTTT

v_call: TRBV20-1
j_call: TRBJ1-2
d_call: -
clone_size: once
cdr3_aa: CSASGADPNYGYTF
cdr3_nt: TGCAGTGCTAGTGGGGCCGATCCTAACTATGGCTACACCTTC

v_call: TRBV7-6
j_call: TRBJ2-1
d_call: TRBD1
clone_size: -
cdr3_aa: CASSLGGQGWDNEQFF
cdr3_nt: TGTGCCAGCAGCTTAGGCGGACAGGGGTGGGACAATGAGCAGTTCTTC

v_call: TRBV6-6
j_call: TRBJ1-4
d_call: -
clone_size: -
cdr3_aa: CASSSGGEKLFF
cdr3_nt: TGTGCCAGCAGTAGCGGAGGGGAAAAACTGTTTTTT

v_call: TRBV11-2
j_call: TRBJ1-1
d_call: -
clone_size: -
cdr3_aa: CASSGSMNTEAFF
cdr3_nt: TGTGCCAGCAGCGGGTCAATGAACACTGAAGCTTTCTTT

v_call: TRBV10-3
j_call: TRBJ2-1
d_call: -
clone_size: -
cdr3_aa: CATRDLRDEQFF
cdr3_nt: TGTGCCACTAGGGACTTAAGGGATGAGCAGTTCTTC

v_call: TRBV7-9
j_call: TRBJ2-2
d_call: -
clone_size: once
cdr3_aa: CASSLNPANTGELFF
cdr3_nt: TGTGCCAGCAGCTTAAACCCCGCGAACACCGGGGAGCTGTTTTTT

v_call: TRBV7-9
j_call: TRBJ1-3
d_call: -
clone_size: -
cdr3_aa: CASTLTRGSGNTIYF
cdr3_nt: TGTGCCAGCACCCTAACGCGGGGATCTGGAAACACCATATATTTT

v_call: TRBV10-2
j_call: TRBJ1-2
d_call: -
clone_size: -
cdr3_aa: CASSTGIYGYTF
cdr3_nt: TGCGCCAGCAGTACAGGGATCTATGGCTACACCTTC

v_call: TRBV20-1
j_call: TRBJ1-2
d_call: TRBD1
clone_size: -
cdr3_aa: CSAAGGFF
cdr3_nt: TGCAGTGCTGCAGGGGGGTTCTTC